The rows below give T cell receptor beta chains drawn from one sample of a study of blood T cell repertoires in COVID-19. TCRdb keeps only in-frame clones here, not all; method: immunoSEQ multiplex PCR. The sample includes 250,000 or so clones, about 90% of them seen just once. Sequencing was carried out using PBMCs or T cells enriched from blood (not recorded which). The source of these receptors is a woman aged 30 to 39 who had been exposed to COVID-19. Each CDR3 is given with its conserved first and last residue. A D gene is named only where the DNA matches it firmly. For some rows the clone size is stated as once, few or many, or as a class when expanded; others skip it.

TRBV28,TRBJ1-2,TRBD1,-,CASSKTGNNYGYTF,TGTGCCAGCAGTAAGACAGGGAACAACTATGGCTACACCTTC
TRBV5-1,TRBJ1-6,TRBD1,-,CASSLEGAVRGSPLHF,TGCGCCAGCAGCTTGGAGGGGGCGGTCCGTGGTTCACCCCTCCACTTT
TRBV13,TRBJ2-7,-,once,CASSLTYYEQYF,TGTGCCAGCAGCTTAACCTACTACGAGCAGTACTTC
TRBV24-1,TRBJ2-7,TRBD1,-,CATSDQTAQGPYEQYF,TGTGCCACCAGTGACCAGACCGCACAGGGGCCCTACGAGCAGTACTTC
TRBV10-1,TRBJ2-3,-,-,CASSEGAKDTQYF,TGCGCCAGCAGTGAGGGGGCGAAAGATACGCAGTATTTT
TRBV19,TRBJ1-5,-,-,CASSSFPGAQPQHF,TGTGCCAGTAGTAGTTTTCCAGGGGCCCAGCCCCAGCATTTT
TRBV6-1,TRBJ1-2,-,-,CASSEAFNYGYTF,TGTGCCAGCAGTGAGGCCTTTAACTATGGCTACACCTTC
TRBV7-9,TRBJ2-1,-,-,CASSWFRTDDEQFF,TGTGCCAGCAGCTGGTTTAGGACTGACGATGAGCAGTTCTTC
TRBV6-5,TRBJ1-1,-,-,CASSSHARTEAFF,TGTGCCAGCAGTTCCCACGCCAGGACTGAAGCTTTCTTT
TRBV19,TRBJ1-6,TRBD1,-,CASSFSGTGSYNSPLHF,TGTGCCAGTAGTTTTTCCGGGACAGGATCTTATAATTCACCCCTCCACTTT
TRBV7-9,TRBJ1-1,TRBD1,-,CASSTRQGAYSQLYTEAFF,TGTGCCAGCAGCACCCGACAGGGGGCCTATTCTCAGTTATACACTGAAGCTTTCTTT
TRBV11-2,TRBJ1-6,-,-,CASSFNARGRNSPLHF,TGTGCCAGCAGCTTCAATGCGCGGGGAAGAAATTCACCCCTCCACTTT
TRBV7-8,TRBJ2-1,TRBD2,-,CASIPSGTSGLNEQFF,TGTGCCAGCATCCCATCCGGGACTAGCGGTCTCAATGAGCAGTTCTTC
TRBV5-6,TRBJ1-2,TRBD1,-,CASSIAGGNGYTF,TGTGCCAGCAGCATCGCAGGGGGAAATGGCTACACCTTC
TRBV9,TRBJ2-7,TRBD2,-,CASSVVRCGSSYEQYF,TGTGCCAGCAGCGTAGTAAGATGCGGGAGTTCTTACGAGCAGTACTTC
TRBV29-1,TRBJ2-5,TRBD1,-,CSVAYRGGETQYF,TGCAGCGTAGCCTACAGGGGTGGGGAGACCCAGTACTTC
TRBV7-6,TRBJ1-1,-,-,CASSSYTGSYTEAFF,TGTGCCAGCAGCTCTTACACAGGGTCTTACACTGAAGCTTTCTTT
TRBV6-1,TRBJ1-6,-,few,CASSEASGGSNSPLHF,TGTGCCAGCAGTGAAGCGTCCGGGGGATCTAATTCACCCCTCCACTTT
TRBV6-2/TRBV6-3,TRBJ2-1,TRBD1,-,CASSYFPGQGKNNEQFF,TGTGCCAGCAGTTACTTTCCGGGACAGGGGAAGAACAATGAGCAGTTCTTC
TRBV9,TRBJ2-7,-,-,CASSPGEEREQYF,TGTGCCAGCAGCCCCGGAGAAGAGCGCGAGCAGTACTTC
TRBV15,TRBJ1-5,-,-,CATSYHPGAVNQPQHF,TGTGCCACCAGTTACCATCCAGGGGCCGTCAATCAGCCCCAGCATTTT
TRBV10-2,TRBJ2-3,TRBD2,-,CASKLYGTTLSSTDTQYF,TGCGCCAGCAAACTATACGGGACTACTCTTTCTAGCACAGATACGCAGTATTTT
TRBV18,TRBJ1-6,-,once,CASSRQGMDNSPLHF,TGTGCCAGCTCACGGCAGGGGATGGATAATTCACCCCTCCACTTT
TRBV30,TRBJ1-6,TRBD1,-,CAWTYSGQGASSPLHF,TGTGCCTGGACCTACTCCGGACAGGGGGCTAGTTCACCCCTCCACTTT
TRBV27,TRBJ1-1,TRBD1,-,CASSSTGKWTEAFF,TGTGCCAGCAGTTCGACAGGGAAGTGGACTGAAGCTTTCTTT
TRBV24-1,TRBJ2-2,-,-,CATSDLGGVANTGELFF,TGTGCCACCAGTGATTTGGGCGGGGTCGCGAACACCGGGGAGCTGTTTTTT
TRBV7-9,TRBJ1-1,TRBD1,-,CASSWTGGDTEAFF,TGTGCCAGCAGCTGGACAGGGGGGGACACTGAAGCTTTCTTT
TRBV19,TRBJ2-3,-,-,CASRPALGADTQYF,TGTGCCAGTAGGCCGGCCCTGGGCGCAGATACGCAGTATTTT
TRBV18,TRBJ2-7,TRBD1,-,CASSPLGQGSYNEQYF,TGTGCCAGCTCACCTCTTGGACAGGGCTCCTACAACGAGCAGTACTTC
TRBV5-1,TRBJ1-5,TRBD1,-,CASSQTGHLDQPQHF,TGCGCCAGCAGCCAGACAGGGCACCTCGATCAGCCCCAGCATTTT
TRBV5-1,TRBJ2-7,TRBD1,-,CASSLRRDRGGEQYF,TGCGCCAGCAGCTTAAGAAGAGACAGGGGGGGCGAGCAGTACTTC
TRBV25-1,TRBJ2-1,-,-,CASVGPRGTYNEQFF,TGTGCCAGCGTGGGTCCCAGGGGAACCTACAATGAGCAGTTCTTC
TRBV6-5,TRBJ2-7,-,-,CASSPLTGYEQYF,TGTGCCAGCAGTCCCCTAACAGGCTACGAGCAGTACTTC
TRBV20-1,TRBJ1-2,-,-,CSASTTRGRKGYTF,TGCAGTGCTAGTACTACCAGGGGAAGGAAAGGCTACACCTTC
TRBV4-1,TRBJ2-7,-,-,CASSPGLLSYEQYF,TGCGCCAGCAGCCCGGGACTGCTATCCTACGAGCAGTACTTC
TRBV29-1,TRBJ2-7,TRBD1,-,CSVELPDRAGEQYF,TGCAGCGTTGAACTCCCGGACAGGGCTGGCGAGCAGTACTTC
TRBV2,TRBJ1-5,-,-,CASSGQYQPQHF,TGTGCCAGCAGTGGACAGTATCAGCCCCAGCATTTT